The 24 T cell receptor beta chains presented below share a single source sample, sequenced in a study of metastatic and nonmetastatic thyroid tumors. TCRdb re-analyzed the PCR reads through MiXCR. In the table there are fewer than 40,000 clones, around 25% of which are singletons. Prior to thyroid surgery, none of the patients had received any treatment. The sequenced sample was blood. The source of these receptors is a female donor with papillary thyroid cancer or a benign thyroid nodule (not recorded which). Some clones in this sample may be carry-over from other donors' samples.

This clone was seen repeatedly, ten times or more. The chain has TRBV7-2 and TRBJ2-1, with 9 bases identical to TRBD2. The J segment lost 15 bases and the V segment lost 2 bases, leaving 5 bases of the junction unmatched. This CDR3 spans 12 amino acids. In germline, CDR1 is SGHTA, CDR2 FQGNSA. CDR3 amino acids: CASSLRLAAAFF. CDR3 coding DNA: TGTGCCAGCAGCTTACGACTAGCGGCAGCGTTCTTC. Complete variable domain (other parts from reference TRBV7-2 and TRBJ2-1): GAGVSQSPSNKVTEKGKDVELRCDPISGHTALYWYRQSLGQGLEFLIYFQGNSAPDKSGLPSDRFSAERTGGSVSTLTIQRTQQEDSAVYLCASSLRLAAAFFGPGTRLTVL.

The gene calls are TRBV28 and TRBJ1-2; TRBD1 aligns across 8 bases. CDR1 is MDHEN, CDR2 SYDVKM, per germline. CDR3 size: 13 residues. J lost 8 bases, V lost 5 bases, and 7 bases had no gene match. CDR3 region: CASSPDREGGYTF. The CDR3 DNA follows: TGTGCCAGCAGTCCGGACAGGGAAGGCGGCTACACCTTC.

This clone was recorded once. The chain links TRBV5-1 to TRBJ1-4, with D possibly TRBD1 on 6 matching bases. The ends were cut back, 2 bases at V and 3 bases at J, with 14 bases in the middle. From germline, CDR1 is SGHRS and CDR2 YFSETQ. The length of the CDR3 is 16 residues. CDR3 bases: TGCGCCAGCAGCTTAATAGGGGGTCCAGCTAATGAAAAACTGTTTTTT. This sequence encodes CASSLIGGPANEKLFF.

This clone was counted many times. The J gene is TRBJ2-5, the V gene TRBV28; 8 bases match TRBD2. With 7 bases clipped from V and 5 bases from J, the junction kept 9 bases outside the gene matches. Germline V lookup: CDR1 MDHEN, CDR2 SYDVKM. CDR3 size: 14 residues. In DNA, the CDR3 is TGTGCCAGCACGGATGGGCGGGGGGATGAGACCCAGTACTTC. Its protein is CASTDGRGDETQYF.

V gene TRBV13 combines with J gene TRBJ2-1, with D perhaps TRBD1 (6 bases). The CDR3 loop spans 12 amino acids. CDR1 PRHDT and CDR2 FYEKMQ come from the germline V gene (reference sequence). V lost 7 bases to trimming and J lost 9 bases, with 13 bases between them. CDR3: CASIYRESEQFF. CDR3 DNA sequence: TGTGCCAGCATATACAGGGAGTCTGAGCAGTTCTTC.

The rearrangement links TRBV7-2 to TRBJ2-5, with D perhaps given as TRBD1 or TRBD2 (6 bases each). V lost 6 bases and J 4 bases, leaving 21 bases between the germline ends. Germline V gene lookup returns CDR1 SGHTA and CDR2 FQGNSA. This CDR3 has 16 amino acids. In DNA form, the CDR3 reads TGTGCCAGCAGTAGGGGGGCTAGCTACCCACGAGAGACCCAGTACTTC. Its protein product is CASSRGASYPRETQYF.

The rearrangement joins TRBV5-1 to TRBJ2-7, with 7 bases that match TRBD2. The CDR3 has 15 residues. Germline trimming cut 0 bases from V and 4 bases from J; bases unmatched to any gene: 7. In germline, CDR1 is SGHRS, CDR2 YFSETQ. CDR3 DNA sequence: TGCGCCAGCAGCTTGGCCGCAACGGGAGGATACGAGCAGTACGTC. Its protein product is CASSLAATGGYEQYV.

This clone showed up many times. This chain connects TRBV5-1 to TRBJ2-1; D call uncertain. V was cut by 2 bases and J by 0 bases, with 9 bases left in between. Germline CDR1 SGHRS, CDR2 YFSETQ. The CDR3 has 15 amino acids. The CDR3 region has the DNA TGCGCCAGCAGCTTTAATGGGGTCTCCTACAATGAGCAGTTCTTC. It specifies CASSFNGVSYNEQFF.

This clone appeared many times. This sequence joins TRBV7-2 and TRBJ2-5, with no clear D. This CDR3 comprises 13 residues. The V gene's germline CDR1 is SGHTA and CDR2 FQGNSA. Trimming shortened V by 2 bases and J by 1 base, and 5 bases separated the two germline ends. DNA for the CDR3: TGTGCCAGCAGCTTATACAGCCAAGAGACCCAGTACTTC. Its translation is CASSLYSQETQYF.

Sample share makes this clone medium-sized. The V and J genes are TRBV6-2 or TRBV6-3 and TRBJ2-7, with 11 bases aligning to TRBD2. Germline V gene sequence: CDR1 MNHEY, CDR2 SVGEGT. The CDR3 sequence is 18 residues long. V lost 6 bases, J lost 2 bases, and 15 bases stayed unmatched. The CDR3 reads CASRRLSSGRARTYEQYF. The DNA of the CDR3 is TGTGCCAGCAGAAGGCTAAGTAGCGGGAGGGCCAGGACCTACGAGCAGTACTTC.

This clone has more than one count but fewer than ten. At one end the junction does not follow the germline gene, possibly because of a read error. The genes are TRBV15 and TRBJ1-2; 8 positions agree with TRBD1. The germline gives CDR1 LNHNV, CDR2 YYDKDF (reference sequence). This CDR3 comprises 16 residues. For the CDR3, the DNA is TGTGCCACCAGCAGCGGACAGGGTCTAGCTAACTATGGCCACACCTTC. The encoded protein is CATSSGQGLANYGHTF.

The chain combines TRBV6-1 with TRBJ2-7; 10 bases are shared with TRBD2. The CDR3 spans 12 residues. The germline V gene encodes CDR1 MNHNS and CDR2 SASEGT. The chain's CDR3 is CGGGLATVGQYF. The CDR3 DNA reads TGTGGGGGGGGACTAGCGACCGTCGGGCAGTACTTC.

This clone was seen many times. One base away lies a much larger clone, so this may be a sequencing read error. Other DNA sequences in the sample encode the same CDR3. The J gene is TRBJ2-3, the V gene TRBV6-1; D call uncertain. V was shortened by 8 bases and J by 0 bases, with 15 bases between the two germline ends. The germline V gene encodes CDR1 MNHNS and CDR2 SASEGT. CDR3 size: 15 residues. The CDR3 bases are TGTGCCAGCGTATCAACGGGCCCGAGCACAGATACGCAGTATTTT. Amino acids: CASVSTGPSTDTQYF.

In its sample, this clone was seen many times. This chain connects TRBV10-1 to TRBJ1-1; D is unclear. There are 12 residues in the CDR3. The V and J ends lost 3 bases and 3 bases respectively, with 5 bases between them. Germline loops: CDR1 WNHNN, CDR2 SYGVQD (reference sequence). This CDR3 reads CASSDRDTEAFF. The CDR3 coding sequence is TGCGCCAGCAGTGACCGGGACACTGAAGCTTTCTTT.

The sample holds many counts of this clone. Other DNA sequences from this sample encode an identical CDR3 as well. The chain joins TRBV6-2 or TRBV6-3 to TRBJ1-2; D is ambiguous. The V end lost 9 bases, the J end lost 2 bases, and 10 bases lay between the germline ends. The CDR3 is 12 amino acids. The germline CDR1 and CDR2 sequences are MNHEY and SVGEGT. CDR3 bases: TGTGCCAGAGAAAGAGGGAACTATGGCTACACCTTC. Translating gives CARERGNYGYTF.

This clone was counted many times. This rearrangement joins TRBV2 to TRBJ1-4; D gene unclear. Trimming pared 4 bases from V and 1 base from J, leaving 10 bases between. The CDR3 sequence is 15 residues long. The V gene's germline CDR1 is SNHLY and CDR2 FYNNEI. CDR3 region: CASSVTGRTNEKLFF. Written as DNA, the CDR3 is TGTGCCAGCAGTGTAACGGGTCGAACTAATGAAAAACTGTTTTTT.

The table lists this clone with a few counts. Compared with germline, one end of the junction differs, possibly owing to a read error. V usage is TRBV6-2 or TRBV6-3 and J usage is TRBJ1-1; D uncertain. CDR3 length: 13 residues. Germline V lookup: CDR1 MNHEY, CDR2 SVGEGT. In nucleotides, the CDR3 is TGTGCCAGCATTTACTTTACAGCAACTGAAGCTTTCTTT. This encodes CASIYFTATEAFF.

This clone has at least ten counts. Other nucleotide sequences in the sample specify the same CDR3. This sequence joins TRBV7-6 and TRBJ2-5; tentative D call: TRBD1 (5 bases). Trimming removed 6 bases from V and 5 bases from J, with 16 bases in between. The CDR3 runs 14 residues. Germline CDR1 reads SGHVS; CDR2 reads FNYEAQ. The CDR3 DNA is TGTGCCAGCAGTCCCAGGGTTACAGAGGAGACCCAGTACTTC. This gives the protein CASSPRVTEETQYF.

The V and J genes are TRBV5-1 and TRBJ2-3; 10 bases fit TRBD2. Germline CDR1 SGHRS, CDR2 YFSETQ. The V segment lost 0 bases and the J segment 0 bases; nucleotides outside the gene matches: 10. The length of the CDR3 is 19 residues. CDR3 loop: CASSLETGLASSSTDTQYF. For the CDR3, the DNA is TGCGCCAGCAGCTTGGAAACGGGACTAGCGAGTTCTAGCACAGATACGCAGTATTTT.

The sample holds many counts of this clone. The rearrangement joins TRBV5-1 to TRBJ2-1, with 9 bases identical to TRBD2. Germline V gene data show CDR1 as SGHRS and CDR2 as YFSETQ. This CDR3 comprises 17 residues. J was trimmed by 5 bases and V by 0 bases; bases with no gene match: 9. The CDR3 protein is CASSLDNVGLANNEQFF. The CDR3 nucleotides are TGCGCCAGCAGCTTGGACAATGTAGGACTAGCGAACAATGAGCAGTTCTTC. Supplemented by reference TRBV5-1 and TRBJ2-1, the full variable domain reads KAGVTQTPRYLIKTRGQQVTLSCSPISGHRSVSWYQQTPGQGLQFLFEYFSETQRNKGNFPGRFSGRQFSNSRSEMNVSTLELGDSALYLCASSLDNVGLANNEQFFGPGTRLTVL.

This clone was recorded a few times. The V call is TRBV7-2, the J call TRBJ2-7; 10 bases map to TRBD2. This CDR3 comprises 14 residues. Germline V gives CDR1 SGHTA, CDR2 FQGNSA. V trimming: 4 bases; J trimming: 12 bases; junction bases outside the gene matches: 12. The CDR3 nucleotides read TGTGCCAGCAGCTCCATAGCGGGAGGAACTGAGTGGTACTTC. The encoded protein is CASSSIAGGTEWYF.

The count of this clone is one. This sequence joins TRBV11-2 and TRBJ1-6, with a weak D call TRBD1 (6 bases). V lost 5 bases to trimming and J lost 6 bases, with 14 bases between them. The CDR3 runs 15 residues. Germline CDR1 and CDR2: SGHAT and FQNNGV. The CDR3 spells CASSLDGGRNSPLHF. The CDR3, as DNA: TGTGCCAGCAGCCTCGACGGGGGGCGTAATTCACCCCTCCACTTT.

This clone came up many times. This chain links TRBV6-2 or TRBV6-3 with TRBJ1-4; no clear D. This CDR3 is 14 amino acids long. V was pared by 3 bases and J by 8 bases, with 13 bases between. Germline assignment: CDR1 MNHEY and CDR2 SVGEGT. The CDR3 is CASSYDPEEEKLFF. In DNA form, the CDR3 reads TGTGCCAGCAGTTATGACCCCGAAGAGGAAAAACTGTTTTTT.

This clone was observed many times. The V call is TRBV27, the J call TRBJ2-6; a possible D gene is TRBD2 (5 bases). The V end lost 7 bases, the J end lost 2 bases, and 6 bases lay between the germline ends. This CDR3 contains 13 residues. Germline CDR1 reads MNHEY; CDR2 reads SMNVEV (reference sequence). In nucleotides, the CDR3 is TGTGCCAGCACCGGGGCTGGGGCCAACGTCCTGACTTTC. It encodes CASTGAGANVLTF.